This T cell receptor beta chain was obtained from a study of response to subunit inactivated influenza vaccine. As for this clonotype: Its target is unknown.

Looked up from germline, CDR1 is MGHDK and CDR2 is SYGVNS. V gave up 4 bases and J gave up 4 bases; unmatched junction bases: 6. This CDR3 has 16 amino acids. Study observations and caveats: A suggestion made by the authors is that each seasonal influenza vaccination recruits few new T cells.

One entry per CDR3 protein, called by TCRdb with MiXCR from the RT-PCR reads. The profile covers 650,000 to 700,000 distinct CDR3 sequences, with around 16% appearing a single time and around 10% taken by the ten largest. The sample in question was PBMCs from blood, obtained about 12 days after vaccination. The source is a man in his forties or fifties who received an inactivated influenza vaccine. The chain employs TRBV25-1 and TRBJ1-6, with TRBD1 matching 8 bases. CDR3 bases: TGTGCCAGCAGTGGAATGGACAGGGCTTATAATTCACCCCTCCACTTT. It specifies CASSGMDRAYNSPLHF.